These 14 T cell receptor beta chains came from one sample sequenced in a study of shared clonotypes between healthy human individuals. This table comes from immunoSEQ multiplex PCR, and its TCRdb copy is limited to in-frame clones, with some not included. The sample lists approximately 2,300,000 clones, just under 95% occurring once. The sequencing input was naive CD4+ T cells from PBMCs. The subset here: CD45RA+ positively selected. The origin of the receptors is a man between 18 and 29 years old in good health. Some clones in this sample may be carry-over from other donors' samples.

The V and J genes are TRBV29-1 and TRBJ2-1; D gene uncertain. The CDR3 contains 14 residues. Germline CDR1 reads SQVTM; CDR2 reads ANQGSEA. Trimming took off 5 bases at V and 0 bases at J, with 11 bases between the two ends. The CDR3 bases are TGCAGCGTTTTCAGGCCCTTCTCCTACAATGAGCAGTTCTTC. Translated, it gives CSVFRPFSYNEQFF.

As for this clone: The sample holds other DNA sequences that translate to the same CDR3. CDR3 in amino acids: CASSLGGARDEKLFF. CDR3 nucleotides: TGTGCCAGCAGTTTAGGAGGGGCGCGAGATGAAAAACTGTTTTTT. J is TRBJ1-4 and V is TRBV28, with D possibly TRBD1 on 5 matching bases. This CDR3 comprises 15 residues. Germline CDR1 reads MDHEN; CDR2 reads SYDVKM. V was pared by 2 bases and J by 6 bases, with 13 bases between.

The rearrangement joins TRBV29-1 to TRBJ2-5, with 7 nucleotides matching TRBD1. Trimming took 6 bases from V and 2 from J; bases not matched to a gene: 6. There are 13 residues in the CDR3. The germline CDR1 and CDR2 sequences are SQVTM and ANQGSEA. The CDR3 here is CSVTGQAQETQYF. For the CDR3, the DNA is TGCAGCGTCACTGGACAGGCACAAGAGACCCAGTACTTC.

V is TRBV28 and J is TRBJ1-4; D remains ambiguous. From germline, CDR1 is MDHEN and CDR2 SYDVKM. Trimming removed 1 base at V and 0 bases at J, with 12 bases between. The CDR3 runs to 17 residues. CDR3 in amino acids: CASSLYGLGATNEKLFF. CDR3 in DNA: TGTGCCAGCAGTTTATATGGGTTGGGAGCAACTAATGAAAAACTGTTTTTT.

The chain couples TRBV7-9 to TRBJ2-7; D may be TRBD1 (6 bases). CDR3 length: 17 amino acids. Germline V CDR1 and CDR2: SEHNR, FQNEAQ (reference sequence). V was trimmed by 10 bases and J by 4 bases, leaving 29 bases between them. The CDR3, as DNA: TGTGCCACCACCCCGAACGACCGGCAGGGCAGGGGTTACGAGCAGTACTTC. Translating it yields CATTPNDRQGRGYEQYF.

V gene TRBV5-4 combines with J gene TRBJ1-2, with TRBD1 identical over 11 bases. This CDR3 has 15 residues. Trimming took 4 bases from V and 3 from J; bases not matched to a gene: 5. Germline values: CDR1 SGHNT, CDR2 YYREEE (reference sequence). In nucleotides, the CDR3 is TGTGCCAGCAGCGGGACAGGGGGAAGTTACTATGGCTACACCTTC. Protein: CASSGTGGSYYGYTF.

The CDR3 sequence is CASRHTLDRAGANVLTF. CDR3 coding DNA: TGCGCCAGCAGACACACTTTAGACAGGGCTGGGGCCAACGTCCTGACTTTC. The chain recombines TRBV5-1 with TRBJ2-6, with 7 bases that match TRBD1. Germline CDR1 and CDR2: SGHRS and YFSETQ. The CDR3 runs 17 residues. Trimming removed 5 bases from V and 2 bases from J; junction bases left unmatched: 10.

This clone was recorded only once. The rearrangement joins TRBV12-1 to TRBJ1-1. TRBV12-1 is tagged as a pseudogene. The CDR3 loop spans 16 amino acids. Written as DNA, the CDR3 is TGTGCCAGCAGCTTTGGTAGCCTAGCTCTTAACACTGAAGCTTTCTTT. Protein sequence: CASSFGSLALNTEAFF.

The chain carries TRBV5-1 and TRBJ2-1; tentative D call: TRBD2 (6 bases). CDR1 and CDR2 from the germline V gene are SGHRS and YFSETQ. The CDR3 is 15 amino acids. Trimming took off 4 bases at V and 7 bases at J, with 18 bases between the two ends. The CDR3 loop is CASSPEDYARNEQFF. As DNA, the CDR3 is TGCGCCAGCAGCCCGGAGGACTACGCTAGGAATGAGCAGTTCTTC.

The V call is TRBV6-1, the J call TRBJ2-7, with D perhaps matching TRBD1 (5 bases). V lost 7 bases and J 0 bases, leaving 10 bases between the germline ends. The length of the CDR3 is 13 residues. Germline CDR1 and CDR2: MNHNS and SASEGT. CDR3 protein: CASKDRPSYEQYF. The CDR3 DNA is TGTGCCAGCAAAGACAGACCCTCCTACGAGCAGTACTTC.

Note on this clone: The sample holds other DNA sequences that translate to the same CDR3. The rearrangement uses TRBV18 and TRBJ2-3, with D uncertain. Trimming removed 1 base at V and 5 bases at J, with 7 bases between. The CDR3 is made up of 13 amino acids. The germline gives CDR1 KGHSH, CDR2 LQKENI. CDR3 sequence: CASSPLSGDTQYF. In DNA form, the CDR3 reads TGTGCCAGCTCACCACTTAGTGGAGATACGCAGTATTTT.

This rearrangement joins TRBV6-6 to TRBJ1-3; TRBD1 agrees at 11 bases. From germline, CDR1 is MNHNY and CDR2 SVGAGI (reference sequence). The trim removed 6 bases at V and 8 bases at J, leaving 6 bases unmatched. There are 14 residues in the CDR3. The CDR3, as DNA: TGTGCCAGCAGGGCCGGACAGGGGGCCTACACCATATATTTT. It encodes CASRAGQGAYTIYF.

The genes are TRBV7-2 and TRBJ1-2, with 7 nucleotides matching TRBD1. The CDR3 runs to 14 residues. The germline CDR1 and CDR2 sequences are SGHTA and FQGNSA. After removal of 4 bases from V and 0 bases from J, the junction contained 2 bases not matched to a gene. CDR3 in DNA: TGTGCCAGCAGCTGGGACAGTTCTAACTATGGCTACACCTTC. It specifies CASSWDSSNYGYTF.

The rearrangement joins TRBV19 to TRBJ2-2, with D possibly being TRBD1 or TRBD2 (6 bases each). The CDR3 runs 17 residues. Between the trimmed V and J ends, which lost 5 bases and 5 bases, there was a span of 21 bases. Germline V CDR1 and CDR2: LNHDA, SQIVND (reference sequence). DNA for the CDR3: TGTGCCAGTAGTTGGACTATCCCGGGGGCGGCGACCGGGGAGCTGTTTTTT. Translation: CASSWTIPGAATGELFF. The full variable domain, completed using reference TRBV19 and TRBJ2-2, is DGGITQSPKYLFRKEGQNVTLSCEQNLNHDAMYWYRQDPGQGLRLIYYSQIVNDFQKGDIAEGYSVSREKKESFPLTVTSAQKNPTAFYLCASSWTIPGAATGELFFGEGSRLTVL.